This paragraph covers one T cell receptor (beta chain) sequence. TCRdb reprocessed the PCR reads with MiXCR, giving one entry per CDR3 protein. The data show 15,000 to 17,000 distinct CDR3 sequences, with roughly 50% seen just once and approximately 34% held by the top ten. This specimen comes from a study of tumor-infiltrating lymphocytes in oesophageal squamous cell carcinoma. The TCR originated in a female donor with esophageal squamous cell carcinoma. The sample taken for sequencing was esophageal tumor tissue.

The CDR3 DNA is TGTGCCAGCAGCTTTGGACAGGCGCCCCAAGAGACCCAGTACTTC. As protein: CASSFGQAPQETQYF. This rearrangement joins TRBV7-3 to TRBJ2-7; 7 bases line up with TRBD1. The DNA end lines up better with TRBJ2-5; the J call may be wrong. Per germline, CDR1 SGHTA and CDR2 FQGTGA. The CDR3 extends over 15 amino acids.